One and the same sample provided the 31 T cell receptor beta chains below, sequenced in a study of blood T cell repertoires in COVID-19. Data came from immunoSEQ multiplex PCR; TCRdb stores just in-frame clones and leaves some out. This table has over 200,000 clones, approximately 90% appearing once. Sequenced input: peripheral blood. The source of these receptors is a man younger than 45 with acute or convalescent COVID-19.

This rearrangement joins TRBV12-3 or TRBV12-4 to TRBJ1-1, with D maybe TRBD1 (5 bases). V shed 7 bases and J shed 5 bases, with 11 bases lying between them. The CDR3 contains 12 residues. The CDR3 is CASIRGRTEAFF. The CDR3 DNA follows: TGTGCCAGCATTCGGGGGAGGACTGAAGCTTTCTTT.

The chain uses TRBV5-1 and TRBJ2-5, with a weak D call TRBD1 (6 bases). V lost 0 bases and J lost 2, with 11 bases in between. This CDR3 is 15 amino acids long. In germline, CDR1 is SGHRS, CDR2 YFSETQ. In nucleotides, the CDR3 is TGCGCCAGCAGCTTGGGCACAGGGCATCAAGAGACCCAGTACTTC. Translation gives CASSLGTGHQETQYF.

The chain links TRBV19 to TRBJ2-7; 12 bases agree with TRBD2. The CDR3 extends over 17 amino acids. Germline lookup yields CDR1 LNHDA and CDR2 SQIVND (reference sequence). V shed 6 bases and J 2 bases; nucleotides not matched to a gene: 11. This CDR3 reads CASRFAVTSGGTYEQYF. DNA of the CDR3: TGTGCCAGTAGATTCGCAGTGACTAGCGGGGGCACCTACGAGCAGTACTTC.

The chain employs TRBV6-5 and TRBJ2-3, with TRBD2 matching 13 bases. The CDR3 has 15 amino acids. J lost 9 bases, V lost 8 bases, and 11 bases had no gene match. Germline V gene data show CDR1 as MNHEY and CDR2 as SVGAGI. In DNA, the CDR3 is TGTGCCAGCCATGGGACTAGCGGGACGGGGGGGACGCAGTATTTT. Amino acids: CASHGTSGTGGTQYF.

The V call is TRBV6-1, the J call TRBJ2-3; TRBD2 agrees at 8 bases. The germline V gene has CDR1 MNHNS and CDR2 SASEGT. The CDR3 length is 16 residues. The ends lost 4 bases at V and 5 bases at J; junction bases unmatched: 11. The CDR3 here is CASSGGTGGRVDTQYF. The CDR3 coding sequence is TGTGCCAGCAGTGGAGGTACGGGGGGGCGAGTAGATACGCAGTATTTT.

The CDR3, as DNA: TGTGCCAGCAGTCCCCGGACAGGGCCCACCTATGGCTACACCTTC. As protein: CASSPRTGPTYGYTF. The V call is TRBV27, the J call TRBJ1-2; 8 bases align to TRBD1. Germline values: CDR1 MNHEY, CDR2 SMNVEV (reference sequence). The CDR3 contains 15 residues. V gave up 5 bases and J gave up 4 bases; unmatched junction bases: 9.

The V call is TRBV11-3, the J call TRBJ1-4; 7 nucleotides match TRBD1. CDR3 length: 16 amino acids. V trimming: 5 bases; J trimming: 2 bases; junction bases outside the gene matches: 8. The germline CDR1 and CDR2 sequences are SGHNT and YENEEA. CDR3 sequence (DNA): TGTGCCAGCAGCCAACAGGGGTCTAGGACTAATGAAAAACTGTTTTTT. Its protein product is CASSQQGSRTNEKLFF.

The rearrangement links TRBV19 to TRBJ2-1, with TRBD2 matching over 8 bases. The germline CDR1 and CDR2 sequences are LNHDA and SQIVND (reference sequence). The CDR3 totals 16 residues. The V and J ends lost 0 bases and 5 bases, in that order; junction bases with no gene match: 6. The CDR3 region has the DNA TGTGCCAGTAGTATAGATGGACTAGCTGGCCACAATGAGCAGTTCTTC. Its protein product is CASSIDGLAGHNEQFF.

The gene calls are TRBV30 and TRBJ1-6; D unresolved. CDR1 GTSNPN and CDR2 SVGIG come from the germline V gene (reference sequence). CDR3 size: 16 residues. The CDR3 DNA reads TGTGCTTTTCAAGAACCGGGAGCGGGGTATAATTCACCCCTCCACTTT. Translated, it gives CAFQEPGAGYNSPLHF.

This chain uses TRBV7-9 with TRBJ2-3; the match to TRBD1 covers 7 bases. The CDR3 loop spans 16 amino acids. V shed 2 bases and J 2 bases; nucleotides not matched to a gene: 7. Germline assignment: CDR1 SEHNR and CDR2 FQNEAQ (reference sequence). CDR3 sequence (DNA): TGTGCCAGCAGCTTAACAGGGGTGTCCACCACAGATACGCAGTATTTT. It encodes CASSLTGVSTTDTQYF.

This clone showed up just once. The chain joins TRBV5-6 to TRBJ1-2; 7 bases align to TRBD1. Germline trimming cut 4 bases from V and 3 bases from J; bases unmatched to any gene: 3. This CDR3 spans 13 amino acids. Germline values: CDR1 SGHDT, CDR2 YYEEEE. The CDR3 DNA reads TGTGCCAGCAGCCCCGACAGGGACTATGGCTACACCTTC. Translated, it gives CASSPDRDYGYTF.

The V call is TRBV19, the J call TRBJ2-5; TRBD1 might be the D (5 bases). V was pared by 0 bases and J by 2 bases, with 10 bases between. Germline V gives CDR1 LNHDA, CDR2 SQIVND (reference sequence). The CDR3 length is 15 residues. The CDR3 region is CASSIDSTVQETQYF. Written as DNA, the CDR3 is TGTGCCAGTAGTATAGACTCGACAGTGCAAGAGACCCAGTACTTC. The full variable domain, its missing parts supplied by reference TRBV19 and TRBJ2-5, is DGGITQSPKYLFRKEGQNVTLSCEQNLNHDAMYWYRQDPGQGLRLIYYSQIVNDFQKGDIAEGYSVSREKKESFPLTVTSAQKNPTAFYLCASSIDSTVQETQYFGPGTRLLVL.

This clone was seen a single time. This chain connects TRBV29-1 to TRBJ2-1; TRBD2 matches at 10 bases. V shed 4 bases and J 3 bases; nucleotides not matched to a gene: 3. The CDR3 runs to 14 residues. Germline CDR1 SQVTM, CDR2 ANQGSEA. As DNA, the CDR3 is TGCAGCGTTGTGCGGACTAGCGGCTACAATGAGCAGTTCTTC. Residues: CSVVRTSGYNEQFF.

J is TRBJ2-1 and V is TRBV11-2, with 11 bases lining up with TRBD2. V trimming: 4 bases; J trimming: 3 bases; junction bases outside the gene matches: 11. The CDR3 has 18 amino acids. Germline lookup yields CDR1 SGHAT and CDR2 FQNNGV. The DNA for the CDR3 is TGTGCCAGCAGCTCCTTAGCGGGGGGGGCTTGGGGCTACAATGAGCAGTTCTTC. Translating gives CASSSLAGGAWGYNEQFF.

DNA of the CDR3: TGTGCCAGCAGTTCGTTCCGTATCGATGAGCAGTTCTTC. It specifies CASSSFRIDEQFF. The rearrangement joins TRBV6-2 or TRBV6-3 to TRBJ2-1; D is uncertain. CDR3 length: 13 residues. CDR1 is MNHEY, CDR2 SVGEGT, per germline. V was shortened by 4 bases and J by 8 bases, with 12 bases between the two germline ends.

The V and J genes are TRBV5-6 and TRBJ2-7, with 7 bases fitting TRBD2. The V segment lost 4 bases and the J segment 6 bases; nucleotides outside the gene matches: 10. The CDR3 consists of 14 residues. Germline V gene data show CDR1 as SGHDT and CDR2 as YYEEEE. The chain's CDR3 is CASSRGRGLVEQYF. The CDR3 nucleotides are TGTGCCAGCAGCCGGGGCAGAGGACTAGTCGAGCAGTACTTC.

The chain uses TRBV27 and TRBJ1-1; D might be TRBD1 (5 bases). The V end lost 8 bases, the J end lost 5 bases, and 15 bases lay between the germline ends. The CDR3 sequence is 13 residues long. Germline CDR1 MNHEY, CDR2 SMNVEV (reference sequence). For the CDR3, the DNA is TGTGCCAGCTGGAGGCGGGGGTGGACTGAAGCTTTCTTT. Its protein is CASWRRGWTEAFF.

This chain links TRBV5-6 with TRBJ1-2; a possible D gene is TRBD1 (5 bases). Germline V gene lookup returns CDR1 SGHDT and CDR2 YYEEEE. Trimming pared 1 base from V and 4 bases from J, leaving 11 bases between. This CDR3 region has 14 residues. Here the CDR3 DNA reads TGTGCCAGCAGCTTGTTAACAGGCACCTATGGCTACACCTTC. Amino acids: CASSLLTGTYGYTF.

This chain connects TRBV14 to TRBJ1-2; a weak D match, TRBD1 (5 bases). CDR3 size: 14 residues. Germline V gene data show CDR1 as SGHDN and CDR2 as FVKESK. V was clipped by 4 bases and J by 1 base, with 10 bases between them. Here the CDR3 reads CASSPRANNYGYTF. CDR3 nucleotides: TGTGCCAGCAGCCCCAGGGCCAATAACTATGGCTACACCTTC.

The CDR3 here is CASSQPQAVNYGYTF. DNA for the CDR3: TGTGCCAGCAGCCAACCTCAGGCAGTCAACTATGGCTACACCTTC. The chain carries TRBV3-1 (or the pseudogene TRBV3-2) and TRBJ1-2; D is ambiguous. The CDR3 covers 15 residues. The V end lost 2 bases, the J end lost 2 bases, and 12 bases lay between the germline ends. Germline V gene sequence: CDR1 LGHDT, CDR2 YNNKEL (reference sequence).

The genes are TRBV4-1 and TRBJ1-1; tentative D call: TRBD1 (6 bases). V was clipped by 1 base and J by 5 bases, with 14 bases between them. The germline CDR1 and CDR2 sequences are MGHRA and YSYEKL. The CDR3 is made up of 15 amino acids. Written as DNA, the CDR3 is TGCGCCAGCAGCCAAGGCCGTGGACAGCTAACTGAAGCTTTCTTT. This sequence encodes CASSQGRGQLTEAFF.

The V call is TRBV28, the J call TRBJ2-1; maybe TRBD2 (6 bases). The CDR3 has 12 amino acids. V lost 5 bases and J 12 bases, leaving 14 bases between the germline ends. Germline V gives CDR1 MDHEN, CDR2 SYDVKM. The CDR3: CASSREVGGQFF. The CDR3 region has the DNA TGTGCCAGCAGTCGGGAAGTGGGAGGGCAGTTCTTC.

CDR3 sequence reads: CASSLARGRGPGELFF. Written as DNA, the CDR3 is TGTGCCAGCAGCTTGGCCAGAGGAAGGGGCCCCGGGGAGCTGTTTTTT. This chain uses TRBV5-4 with TRBJ2-2; tentative D call: TRBD1 (5 bases). Deletions cut 0 bases from V and 6 bases from J, with 15 bases between. Germline V gene sequence: CDR1 SGHNT, CDR2 YYREEE (reference sequence). This CDR3 is built from 16 residues. Filled out from reference TRBV5-4 and TRBJ2-2, the complete variable domain reads ETGVTQSPTHLIKTRGQQVTLRCSSQSGHNTVSWYQQALGQGPQFIFQYYREEENGRGNFPPRFSGLQFPNYSSELNVNALELDDSALYLCASSLARGRGPGELFFGEGSRLTVL.

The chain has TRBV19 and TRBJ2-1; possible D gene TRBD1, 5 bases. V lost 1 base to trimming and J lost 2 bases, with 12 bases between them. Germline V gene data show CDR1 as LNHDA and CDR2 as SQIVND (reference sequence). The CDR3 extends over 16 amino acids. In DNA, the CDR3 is TGTGCCAGTAGTATAGCTCAAGGGGAACCCTACAATGAGCAGTTCTTC. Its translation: CASSIAQGEPYNEQFF.

The CDR3 DNA reads as TGTGCCAGCAGTCTATTCGAGGACACAGGGTGGGGCTACACCTTC. It is translated as CASSLFEDTGWGYTF. This chain joins TRBV28 and TRBJ1-2; a weak D match, TRBD1 (6 bases). Looked up from germline, CDR1 is MDHEN and CDR2 is SYDVKM. Trimming left V 5 bases short and J 8 bases short, with 21 bases between. CDR3 length: 15 residues.

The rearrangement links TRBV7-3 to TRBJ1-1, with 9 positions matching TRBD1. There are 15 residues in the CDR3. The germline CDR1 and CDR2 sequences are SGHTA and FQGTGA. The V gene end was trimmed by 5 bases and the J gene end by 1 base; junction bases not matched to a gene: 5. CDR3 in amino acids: CASSPGQGRNTEAFF. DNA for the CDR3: TGTGCCAGCAGCCCCGGACAGGGGAGGAACACTGAAGCTTTCTTT.

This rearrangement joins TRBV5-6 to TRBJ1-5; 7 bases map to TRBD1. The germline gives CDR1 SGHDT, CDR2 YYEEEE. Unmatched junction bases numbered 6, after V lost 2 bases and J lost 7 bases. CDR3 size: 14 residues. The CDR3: CASSLSNRGQPQHF. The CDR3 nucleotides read TGTGCCAGCAGCTTATCAAACAGGGGCCAGCCCCAGCATTTT.

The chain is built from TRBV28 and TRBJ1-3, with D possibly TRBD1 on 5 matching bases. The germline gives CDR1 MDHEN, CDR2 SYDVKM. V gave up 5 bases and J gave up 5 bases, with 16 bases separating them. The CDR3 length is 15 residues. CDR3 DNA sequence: TGTGCCAGCAGTCCCCCAGGGACTTTAAGAAACACCATATATTTT. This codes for CASSPPGTLRNTIYF.

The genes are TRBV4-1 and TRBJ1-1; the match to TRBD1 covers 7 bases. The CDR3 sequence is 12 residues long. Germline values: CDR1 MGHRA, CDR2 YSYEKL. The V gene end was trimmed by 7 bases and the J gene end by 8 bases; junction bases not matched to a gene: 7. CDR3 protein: CASMGAGGEAFF. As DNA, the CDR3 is TGCGCCAGCATGGGGGCAGGGGGGGAAGCTTTCTTT.

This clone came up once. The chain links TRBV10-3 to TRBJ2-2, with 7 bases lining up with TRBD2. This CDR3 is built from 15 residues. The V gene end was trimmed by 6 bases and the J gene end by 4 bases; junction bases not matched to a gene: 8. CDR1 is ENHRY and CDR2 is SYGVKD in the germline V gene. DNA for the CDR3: TGTGCCATCAGACCCGGGGGGTATGGCACCGGGGAGCTGTTTTTT. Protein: CAIRPGGYGTGELFF.

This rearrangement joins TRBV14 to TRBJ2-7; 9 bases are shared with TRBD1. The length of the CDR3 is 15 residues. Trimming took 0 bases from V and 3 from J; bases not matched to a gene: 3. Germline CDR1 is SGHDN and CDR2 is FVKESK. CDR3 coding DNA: TGTGCCAGCAGCCAAGATGGGACAGGGAGCTACGAGCAGTACTTC. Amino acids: CASSQDGTGSYEQYF.